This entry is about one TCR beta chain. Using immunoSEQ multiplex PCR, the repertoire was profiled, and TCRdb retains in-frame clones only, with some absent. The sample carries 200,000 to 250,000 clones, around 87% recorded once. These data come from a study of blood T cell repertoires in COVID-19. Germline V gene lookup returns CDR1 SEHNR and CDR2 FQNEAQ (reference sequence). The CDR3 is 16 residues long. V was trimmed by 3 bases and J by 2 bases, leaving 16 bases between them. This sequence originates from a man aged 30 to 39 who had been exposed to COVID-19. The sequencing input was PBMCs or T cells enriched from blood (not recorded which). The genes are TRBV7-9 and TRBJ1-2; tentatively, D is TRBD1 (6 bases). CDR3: CASSFGLDRSNYGYTF. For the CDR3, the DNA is TGTGCCAGCAGCTTTGGCTTGGACAGATCAAACTATGGCTACACCTTC. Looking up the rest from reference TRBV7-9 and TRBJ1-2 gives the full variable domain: DTGVSQNPRHKITKRGQNVTFRCDPISEHNRLYWYRQTLGQGPEFLTYFQNEAQLEKSRLLSDRFSAERPKGSFSTLEIQRTEQGDSAMYLCASSFGLDRSNYGYTFGSGTRLTVV.